A single sample is the source of the 20 T cell receptor delta chains below, sequenced in a study of γδ T cells in repeated Plasmodium falciparum infection. TCRdb re-called clones from the multiplex PCR reads via CATT. The repertoire includes 85,000 to 95,000 delta-chain clones, roughly 1.4% of them detected once, and around 8.3% sits in the top ten. Bulk repertoires came from Vgamma9/Vdelta2+ or Vdelta2-negative gammadelta T cells flow-sorted from PBMC. The sample comprised gamma-delta T cells from blood. The origin of the receptors is a pool of human donors (malaria-infected and uninfected, not separated).

Only a few counts were recorded for this clone. Since a far larger clone is one base different, this is likely a read error. This CDR3 is also generated by other DNA sequences in the sample. The V and J genes are TRDV1 and TRDJ1, with 9 bases lining up with TRDD3. The J gene is not listed in TCRdb, so it was assigned here from a DNA match to germline. From germline, CDR1 is TSWWSYY and CDR2 QGS. The CDR3 length is 21 residues. CDR3 sequence: CALGALSYYYWGKSHTDKLIF. CDR3 DNA: TGTGCCCTTGGGGCCCTTTCCTATTACTACTGGGGGAAATCCCACACCGATAAACTCATCTTT.

Many counts were recorded for this clone. Within the sample, other DNA sequences also encode this same CDR3. The V and J genes are TRDV1 and TRDJ1; the D gene is possibly TRDD3 (8 bases). No J gene was available from TCRdb, and it was assigned here by a germline match of the DNA. This CDR3 is built from 21 residues. CDR1 and CDR2 from the germline V gene are TSWWSYY and QGS. With 4 bases removed from V and 0 bases from J, the gap between germline ends came to 30 bases. CDR3: CALGGILPIIYWGENTDKLIF. The DNA of the CDR3 is TGTGCTCTTGGGGGGATACTTCCTATAATTTACTGGGGGGAGAACACCGATAAACTCATCTTT.

Turning to this clone: For this DNA, TCRdb reports the protein of a much larger clone, which diverges at residue 8, most likely from a read error; the protein presented here is translated directly from the DNA. The chain is built from TRDV1 and TRDJ1; TRDD3 matches 13 bases. V shed 9 bases and J 5 bases; nucleotides not matched to a gene: 27. The CDR3 extends over 21 amino acids. Germline V CDR1 and CDR2: TSWWSYY, QGS. CDR3: CALRVLPMIVTGGYATDKLIF. The CDR3 nucleotides read TGTGCTCTGCGGGTCCTTCCTATGATAGTAACTGGGGGATACGCAACTGATAAACTCATCTTT.

This clone was picked up a small number of times. TCRdb's protein for this DNA is that of a much larger clone and differs from the translation at residue 16, likely a read error; the protein shown is the DNA translation. V and J are TRDV2 and TRDJ1; 9 nucleotides align to TRDD3. Here the J gene came from matching the DNA to germline, since TCRdb omits it. Germline V lookup: CDR1 GEAIGNYY, CDR2 EKD. This CDR3 comprises 21 residues. The junction had 23 bases not matched to a gene; V was cut back by 1 base and J by 3 bases. CDR3 protein: CACDTLLGDNRPKWGADKLIF. The CDR3, as DNA: TGTGCCTGTGACACTCTACTGGGGGACAACCGGCCCAAGTGGGGGGCCGATAAACTCATCTTT.

This clone was detected ten times or more. The CDR3 coding sequence is TGTGCTCTTGGGGGGGGGTTTCCCACGGGGGGATACCGGGACACCGATAAACTCATCTTT. This codes for CALGGGFPTGGYRDTDKLIF. The chain is built from TRDV1 and TRDJ1; 9 bases match TRDD3. V was clipped by 4 bases and J by 0 bases; unmatched bases: 18. Germline V gene data show CDR1 as TSWWSYY and CDR2 as QGS. This CDR3 has 20 residues.

The chain is built from TRDV1 and TRDJ1; 8 nucleotides line up with TRDD3. CDR1 is TSWWSYY and CDR2 is QGS in the germline V gene. V shed 0 bases, J shed 9 bases, and the junction held 12 bases outside the gene matches. The CDR3 extends over 16 amino acids. The CDR3, as DNA: TGTGCTCTTGGGGAACTCTCCCTGGGGGGATATTTCGAACTCATCTTT. Residues: CALGELSLGGYFELIF.

This clone was recorded a few times. TCRdb lists the protein of a much larger clone for this DNA, which differs at residue 3, so this is likely a read error; the protein given here is translated from the DNA itself. The rearrangement links TRDV1 to TRDJ1, with D perhaps matching TRDD3 (6 bases). Looked up from germline, CDR1 is TSWWSYY and CDR2 is QGS. CDR3 length: 16 amino acids. The CDR3, as DNA: TGTGCTCCTGGGGAACTAGGACACCGGGGGAGCGATAAACTCATCTTT. Residues: CAPGELGHRGSDKLIF.

This clone was observed at least ten times. This likely came from a read error, as a far larger clone is one base away. The same CDR3 can be traced to other DNA sequences in this sample. J is TRDJ1 and V is TRDV2; 7 bases line up with TRDD3. Since TCRdb gives no J gene, matching the DNA to germline was used here to assign it. Looked up from germline, CDR1 is GEAIGNYY and CDR2 is EKD. The CDR3 totals 25 residues. Trimming removed 0 bases from V and 1 base from J; junction bases left unmatched: 34. The DNA for the CDR3 is TGTGCCTGTGACACCGTCGGTCTGGGGGGGTACGCGGCGAACCGCGTATCCGAGACCACCGATAAACTCATCTTT. Protein: CACDTVGLGGYAANRVSETTDKLIF.

This clone appeared many times. TCRdb's entry gives the protein of a much larger clone, which mismatches this DNA's translation at residue 10, likely from a read error; the protein reported here is translated from the DNA. The V gene is TRDV2, the J gene TRDJ1; D remains ambiguous. Trimming took 1 base from V and 1 from J, leaving 15 bases between them. This CDR3 has 16 amino acids. CDR1 is GEAIGNYY and CDR2 is EKD in the germline V gene. CDR3 DNA sequence: TGTGCCTGTGACACAGGCGAAGGACCCGCCACCGATAAACTCATCTTT. It yields the protein CACDTGEGPATDKLIF.

This clone has only a few counts. The protein that TCRdb holds for this DNA derives from a much larger clone and differs from the translated DNA at residue 16, which likely indicates a read error; the protein shown here is translated from the DNA. The V gene is TRDV1, the J gene TRDJ1; TRDD2 might be the D (6 bases). The CDR3 has 20 residues. Germline CDR1 reads TSWWSYY; CDR2 reads QGS. The CDR3 sequence: CALGRSFPSYPGVYTGKLIF. CDR3 DNA: TGTGCTCTTGGGAGATCCTTCCCCTCGTACCCGGGGGTGTACACCGGTAAACTCATCTTT.

Concerning this clone: TCRdb's listed protein matches a much larger clone and diverges from this DNA's translation at residue 12, likely through a read error; the protein shown comes from the DNA. V and J are TRDV1 and TRDJ1, with 8 bases that match TRDD3. Germline matching of the DNA provided the J gene here, since TCRdb leaves it blank. The germline V gene has CDR1 TSWWSYY and CDR2 QGS. With 2 bases clipped from V and 0 bases from J, the junction kept 26 bases outside the gene matches. The CDR3 contains 23 residues. The CDR3 DNA sequence: TGTGCTCTTGGGGAAAGGGGCATGACTTTCACTGTGGGATACGCGGTGTACACCGATAAACTCATCTTT. Translating gives CALGERGMTFTVGYAVYTDKLIF.

This clone showed up just a few times. A single base is all that separates this from a far larger clone, so a read error is likely. Other DNA sequences within the sample encode an identical CDR3. The rearrangement links TRDV2 to TRDJ1, with TRDD3 matching 13 bases. TCRdb offers no J gene call, so here the DNA was matched to germline to obtain one. Germline CDR1 is GEAIGNYY and CDR2 is EKD. This CDR3 comprises 19 residues. The CDR3 DNA is TGCGCCTGTGACACCAAACTGGGGGATACGCCCCCTTACACCGATAAACTCATCTTT. It encodes CACDTKLGDTPPYTDKLIF.

This clone was seen ten or more times. This likely came from a read error, as a far larger clone is one base away. This CDR3 is also generated by other DNA sequences in the sample. V gene TRDV2 combines with J gene TRDJ1; TRDD3 aligns across 7 bases. Losses at the gene ends were 2 bases for V and 0 bases for J; bases not matched to a gene: 14. Germline assignment: CDR1 GEAIGNYY and CDR2 EKD. This CDR3 contains 18 residues. For the CDR3, the DNA is TGTGCCTGTGACATAATACGTACTGGGGTCCCATACACCGATAAACTCATCTTT. The encoded protein is CACDIIRTGVPYTDKLIF.

Worth noting for this clone: This DNA's translation and the protein TCRdb lists, from a much larger clone, do not match at residue 3, likely due to a read error; the protein shown is translated from the DNA. V gene TRDV1 combines with J gene TRDJ1, with TRDD3 matching 9 bases. Germline V gives CDR1 TSWWSYY, CDR2 QGS. This CDR3 has 21 residues. CDR3 residues: CAPGALSYYYWGKSHTDKLIF. For the CDR3, the DNA is TGTGCTCCTGGGGCCCTTTCCTATTACTACTGGGGGAAATCCCACACCGATAAACTCATCTTT.

This clone was found a few times. A far larger clone is just one base off, so this is likely a read error. At the DNA level, this CDR3 is encoded by other sequences in the same sample as well. J is TRDJ1 and V is TRDV1, with TRDD3 matching 9 bases. The J gene, not given by TCRdb, was assigned here from a germline match of the nucleotide sequence. Germline lookup yields CDR1 TSWWSYY and CDR2 QGS. The CDR3 consists of 19 residues. Losses at the gene ends were 2 bases for V and 8 bases for J; bases not matched to a gene: 21. The CDR3 here is CALGEASSPNYWGGYKLIF. The CDR3 nucleotides read TGTGCTCTTGGGGAAGCGTCGAGTCCCAACTACTGGGGGGGATACAAACTCATCTTT.

This clone was picked up many times. The chain uses TRDV1 and TRDJ1; 11 bases align to TRDD3. Matching the DNA to germline supplied the J gene, which TCRdb does not give. The V and J ends lost 1 base and 0 bases, in that order; junction bases with no gene match: 22. CDR1 and CDR2 from the germline V gene are TSWWSYY and QGS. CDR3 length: 23 residues. This CDR3 reads CALGEPPVLGDKRLRWYTDKLIF. The CDR3 DNA reads TGTGCTCTTGGGGAACCGCCCGTACTGGGGGATAAACGGTTAAGGTGGTACACCGATAAACTCATCTTT.

About this clone itself: The protein TCRdb gives is from a much larger clone and does not agree with this DNA's translation at residue 14, likely a read error; the protein shown here comes from the DNA. The V gene was identified as TRDV1, while no J gene was called; TRDD3 is taken as the D call from the table, unchecked against the DNA. The CDR3 totals 15 residues. Germline V lookup: CDR1 TSWWSYY, CDR2 QGS. Written as DNA, the CDR3 is TGTGCTCTTGGGGGGCCGATCCGGGTTACCGATAAACTCACCTTT. Its translation is CALGGPIRVTDKLTF.

With respect to this clone: The TCRdb protein comes from a much larger clone and disagrees with this DNA's translation at residue 9, likely due to a read error; the protein given here is derived from the DNA. V is TRDV2 and J is TRDJ3; TRDD3 might be the D (5 bases). As TCRdb names no J gene, one was assigned here on the basis of a DNA match to germline. V was trimmed by 0 bases and J by 1 base, leaving 18 bases between them. Germline V gene lookup returns CDR1 GEAIGNYY and CDR2 EKD. The CDR3 contains 20 residues. CDR3 residues: CACDTLSGRTGSWDTRQMFF. In DNA, the CDR3 is TGTGCCTGTGACACCCTTTCTGGGAGAACCGGATCCTGGGACACCCGACAGATGTTTTTC.

This clone was seen more than once but under ten times. This likely reflects a read error, since a far larger clone is one base away. At the DNA level, this CDR3 is encoded by other sequences in the same sample as well. The V call is TRDV2, the J call TRDJ3; 10 bases line up with TRDD3. In the absence of a J gene in TCRdb, the DNA was matched to germline to assign it here. V was clipped by 0 bases and J by 2 bases; unmatched bases: 6. The CDR3 covers 19 residues. CDR1 is GEAIGNYY, CDR2 EKD, per germline. CDR3: CACDTGGGGYAWDTRQMFF. DNA for the CDR3: TGTGCCTGTGACACCGGGGGCGGGGGATACGCCTGGGACACCCGACAGATGTTTTTC.

Turning to this clone: TCRdb attributes to this sequence the protein of a much larger clone, which differs from the DNA translation at residues 4 and 6; a read error is likely, and the protein displayed is translated from the DNA. The genes are TRDV2 and TRDJ1, with D hard to call. Germline V gene lookup returns CDR1 GEAIGNYY and CDR2 EKD. V lost 5 bases to trimming and J lost 0 bases, with 15 bases between them. The CDR3 covers 15 residues. CDR3 amino acids: CACGQRGLYTDKLIF. The CDR3 bases are TGTGCCTGTGGCCAGCGGGGCCTTTACACCGATAAACTCATCTTT.